This passage covers 26 T cell receptor beta chains from one sample sequenced in a study of T cells in Graves' hyperthyroidism and ophthalmopathy. TCR beta CDR3 sequences were amplified from RNA transcripts. A first-round RT-PCR of the TCR CDR3 used the HTBI primer set. TCRdb analysed the multiplex PCR reads with MiXCR anew, one entry per CDR3 protein. Counted here are approximately 590,000 distinct CDR3 sequences, 15% to 18% occurring once; the ten biggest clones make up about 7%. The sequenced material came from blood. These receptor sequences come from a woman younger than 45 with Graves' hyperthyroidism.

This clonotype came up a few times. Here the CDR3 reads CASTLGEGSPLHF. The CDR3 DNA sequence: TGTGCCAGCACCCTGGGGGAGGGCTCACCCCTCCACTTT. The chain joins TRBV27 to TRBJ1-6; a weak D match, TRBD1 (5 bases). The CDR3 sequence is 13 residues long. The germline CDR1 and CDR2 sequences are MNHEY and SMNVEV (reference sequence). V was clipped by 7 bases and J by 10 bases, with 14 bases between them.

This rearrangement joins TRBV6-1 to TRBJ1-2, with D possibly TRBD1 on 5 matching bases. This CDR3 has 14 residues. Germline V gene sequence: CDR1 MNHNS, CDR2 SASEGT. Trimming removed 5 bases from V and 7 bases from J, with 17 bases in between. This CDR3 is CASSKGAGWSGYTF. The CDR3 nucleotides read TGTGCCAGCAGTAAAGGGGCAGGGTGGAGTGGCTACACCTTC.

The gene calls are TRBV18 and TRBJ1-5; 9 bases agree with TRBD1. This CDR3 comprises 16 residues. The V gene's germline CDR1 is KGHSH and CDR2 LQKENI. With V trimmed by 4 bases and J by 6 bases, 10 bases remained unmatched. The DNA of the CDR3 is TGTGCCAGCTCACATACCGACAGGGGGTTTGCTCAGCCCCAGCATTTT. Translation gives CASSHTDRGFAQPQHF.

This clonotype showed up just a few times. The V and J genes are TRBV11-2 and TRBJ2-3, with 12 bases lining up with TRBD2. This CDR3 region has 17 residues. V trimming: 1 base; J trimming: 1 base; junction bases outside the gene matches: 3. CDR1 is SGHAT and CDR2 is FQNNGV in the germline V gene. The CDR3 bases are TGTGCCAGCAGCTTAGGCCTAGCGGGAGGGCGCACAGATACGCAGTATTTT. It is translated as CASSLGLAGGRTDTQYF.

This clonotype occurred many times. Written as DNA, the CDR3 is TGTGCCAGCTCACCGATGGACTATCCTAGCACAGATACGCAGTATTTT. It yields the protein CASSPMDYPSTDTQYF. The chain employs TRBV18 and TRBJ2-3; TRBD2 might be the D (6 bases). Looked up from germline, CDR1 is KGHSH and CDR2 is LQKENI. This CDR3 spans 16 amino acids. Deletions cut 3 bases from V and 0 bases from J, with 13 bases between.

The chain uses TRBV7-7 and TRBJ2-1, with 7 bases matching TRBD1. Germline trimming cut 3 bases from V and 6 bases from J; bases unmatched to any gene: 8. The CDR3 length is 15 residues. Germline-derived CDR1 and CDR2 are SSHAT and FNYEAQ (reference sequence). In nucleotides, the CDR3 is TGTGCCAGCAGCTTCCGACAGGGCATCGGCAATGAGCAGTTCTTC. Its translation is CASSFRQGIGNEQFF.

The chain is built from TRBV19 and TRBJ2-5; D ambiguous. The germline V and J ends were trimmed by 4 bases and 4 bases, with 7 bases remaining between them. CDR3 length: 12 residues. Germline V gene sequence: CDR1 LNHDA, CDR2 SQIVND (reference sequence). The CDR3 spells CASSKGLETQYF. In DNA, the CDR3 is TGTGCCAGTAGTAAAGGGTTAGAGACCCAGTACTTC.

This clonotype was seen at least ten times. The chain has TRBV28 and TRBJ2-2, with TRBD1 matching 8 bases. Trimming at V came to 3 bases and at J to 5 bases, leaving 11 bases not matched to a gene. Germline V CDR1 and CDR2: MDHEN, SYDVKM. The CDR3 length is 17 residues. Here the CDR3 DNA reads TGTGCCAGCAGTTTGATCTTAGGACAGGGAAAAACCGGGGAGCTGTTTTTT. It is translated as CASSLILGQGKTGELFF.

This clonotype turned up a few times. The V gene is TRBV5-1, the J gene TRBJ2-7; 7 nucleotides align to TRBD2. The CDR3 sequence is 12 residues long. V lost 1 base, J lost 12 bases, and 7 bases stayed unmatched. Germline-derived CDR1 and CDR2 are SGHRS and YFSETQ. In DNA form, the CDR3 reads TGCGCCAGCAGCTTGAATAGCGGGCGTTGGTACTTC. As protein: CASSLNSGRWYF.

There are many counts of this clonotype. The chain combines TRBV20-1 with TRBJ2-1, with TRBD1 matching over 8 bases. This CDR3 region has 14 residues. V gave up 0 bases and J gave up 8 bases; unmatched junction bases: 6. Germline CDR1 DFQATT, CDR2 SNEGSKA (reference sequence). The CDR3 sequence: CSARDGTGTDEQFF. In DNA, the CDR3 is TGCAGTGCTAGAGATGGGACAGGAACCGATGAGCAGTTCTTC.

This clonotype was detected only a few times. The chain couples TRBV18 to TRBJ2-7, with 8 bases lining up with TRBD2. Unmatched junction bases numbered 8, after V lost 1 base and J lost 3 bases. The CDR3 is 16 amino acids. Germline loops: CDR1 KGHSH, CDR2 LQKENI. CDR3 region: CASSPLDSGASYEQYF. Here the CDR3 DNA reads TGTGCCAGCTCACCACTCGATAGCGGGGCTAGCTACGAGCAGTACTTC.

This clonotype was recorded many times. This chain uses TRBV20-1 with TRBJ2-1; D is ambiguous. The CDR3 is made up of 11 amino acids. V lost 1 base to trimming and J lost 6 bases, with 4 bases between them. Germline-derived CDR1 and CDR2 are DFQATT and SNEGSKA (reference sequence). Here the CDR3 reads CSARGGNEQFF. DNA for the CDR3: TGCAGTGCTAGAGGCGGCAATGAGCAGTTCTTC.

The chain has TRBV27 and TRBJ2-2, with 7 nucleotides matching TRBD2. The CDR3 consists of 13 residues. The V gene's germline CDR1 is MNHEY and CDR2 SMNVEV (reference sequence). J gave up 6 bases and V 6 bases, and 4 bases lay outside the gene matches. CDR3 nucleotide sequence: TGTGCCAGCAGGGGGGGGGTCGCCGGGGAGCTGTTTTTT. Translation: CASRGGVAGELFF.

This clonotype was seen only once. Possible read error: a much larger clone is one base away. The V and J genes are TRBV10-3 and TRBJ2-7; 8 positions match TRBD2. Germline values: CDR1 ENHRY, CDR2 SYGVKD. Losses at the gene ends were 6 bases for V and 2 bases for J; bases not matched to a gene: 9. This CDR3 spans 15 amino acids. The CDR3 bases are TGTGCCATCAGATCCAGGACTAGCAATACCTACGAGCAGTACTTC. This gives the protein CAIRSRTSNTYEQYF.

This clonotype was recorded many times. The V call is TRBV30, the J call TRBJ1-1; TRBD1 might be the D (5 bases). The germline gives CDR1 GTSNPN, CDR2 SVGIG (reference sequence). The CDR3 is made up of 13 amino acids. Between the trimmed V and J ends, which lost 0 bases and 4 bases, there was a span of 9 bases. CDR3 in DNA: TGTGCCTGGAGTGTACGCGGGGGCACTGAAGCTTTCTTT. This gives the protein CAWSVRGGTEAFF.

This clonotype was found many times. The V and J genes are TRBV20-1 and TRBJ1-2, with TRBD1 as a possible D gene (5 bases). The CDR3 length is 13 residues. V lost 3 bases and J lost 2, with 10 bases in between. From germline, CDR1 is DFQATT and CDR2 SNEGSKA (reference sequence). The CDR3, as DNA: TGCAGTGCTAGTCCAGGGCCAAACTATGGCTACACCTTC. Amino acid sequence: CSASPGPNYGYTF.

The sample holds a few counts of this clonotype. The chain combines TRBV4-2 with TRBJ2-7; D gene uncertain. The CDR3 loop spans 15 amino acids. CDR1 LGHNA and CDR2 YNFKEQ come from the germline V gene. V lost 1 base to trimming and J lost 0 bases, with 10 bases between them. The CDR3 spells CASSQVFPVSYEQYF. Written as DNA, the CDR3 is TGTGCCAGCAGCCAAGTCTTTCCCGTCTCCTACGAGCAGTACTTC.

A word on this clonotype: A clone one base away is much larger, so this may be a read error. This chain connects TRBV5-1 to TRBJ1-1; TRBD1 aligns across 7 bases. The CDR3 runs to 13 residues. The trim removed 9 bases at V and 1 base at J, leaving 6 bases unmatched. From germline, CDR1 is SGHRS and CDR2 YFSETQ. The DNA for the CDR3 is TGCGCCACCCGGGACAGCACGAACACTGAAGCTTTCTTT. Translation: CATRDSTNTEAFF.

This clonotype has only a few counts. The V call is TRBV12-3 or TRBV12-4, the J call TRBJ2-3; 12 nucleotides agree with TRBD2. This CDR3 region has 17 residues. J was trimmed by 3 bases and V by 5 bases; bases with no gene match: 9. For the CDR3, the DNA is TGTGCCAGCAGTCTTAGTGGACTAGCGGGGAGAACAGATACGCAGTATTTT. It is translated as CASSLSGLAGRTDTQYF.

In its sample, this clonotype was seen many times. The junction and the germline gene differ at one end; a read error may be behind it. The V call is TRBV7-7, the J call TRBJ2-7; D not certain. Germline V gene lookup returns CDR1 SSHAT and CDR2 FNYEAQ (reference sequence). This CDR3 contains 14 residues. CDR3 region: CASSLRFGPYEQYF. The CDR3 nucleotides read TGTGCTAGCAGCTTAAGGTTCGGACCCTACGAGCAGTACTTC.

Points on this clonotype: This sequence may be a read error, since a much larger clone differs from it by one base. The CDR3 loop reads CSARRGSHDSYEQHF. The CDR3 coding sequence is TGCAGTGCTAGAAGAGGTAGCCACGACTCCTACGAGCAGCACTTC. V and J are TRBV20-1 and TRBJ2-7; D remains unclear. The CDR3 sequence is 15 residues long. Germline CDR1 reads DFQATT; CDR2 reads SNEGSKA (reference sequence).

The V and J genes are TRBV6-1 and TRBJ2-7, with 7 bases fitting TRBD2. The CDR3 contains 16 residues. The J segment lost 3 bases and the V segment lost 1 base, leaving 9 bases of the junction unmatched. Germline assignment: CDR1 MNHNS and CDR2 SASEGT. CDR3 sequence: CASSEGTLAVHYEQYF. In nucleotides, the CDR3 is TGTGCCAGCAGTGAAGGGACTCTAGCGGTGCACTACGAGCAGTACTTC.

This clonotype was seen many times. This chain connects TRBV18 to TRBJ1-5; D is uncertain. CDR1 and CDR2 from the germline V gene are KGHSH and LQKENI. V lost 3 bases to trimming and J lost 7 bases, with 13 bases between them. CDR3 size: 14 residues. The CDR3 nucleotides read TGTGCCAGCTCACCCAACTCGAACAGCCAGCCCCAGCATTTT. This codes for CASSPNSNSQPQHF. The whole variable domain, filled in from reference TRBV18 and TRBJ1-5, reads NAGVMQNPRHLVRRRGQEARLRCSPMKGHSHVYWYRQLPEEGLKFMVYLQKENIIDESGMPKERFSAEFPKEGPSILRIQQVVRGDSAAYFCASSPNSNSQPQHFGDGTRLSIL.

The table lists this clonotype with many counts. This chain uses TRBV2 with TRBJ1-5; 10 bases are a match to TRBD1. The ends lost 6 bases at V and 6 bases at J; junction bases unmatched: 17. Germline V CDR1 and CDR2: SNHLY, FYNNEI. The length of the CDR3 is 18 residues. The CDR3 here is CASRDLRQGARRSQPQHF. The DNA of the CDR3 is TGTGCCAGCAGGGACCTCCGACAGGGGGCTCGCAGGAGTCAGCCCCAGCATTTT.

This clonotype was detected many times. The chain carries TRBV27 and TRBJ1-5; 9 positions agree with TRBD1. The length of the CDR3 is 15 residues. Trimming took 7 bases from V and 4 from J; bases not matched to a gene: 8. CDR1 is MNHEY and CDR2 is SMNVEV in the germline V gene (reference sequence). The chain's CDR3 is CASMKGQGRNQPQHF. Written as DNA, the CDR3 is TGTGCCAGCATGAAGGGACAGGGTCGAAATCAGCCCCAGCATTTT.

This clonotype has ten or more counts. The chain links TRBV20-1 to TRBJ1-2; no clear D gene. Germline-derived CDR1 and CDR2 are DFQATT and SNEGSKA (reference sequence). Trimming took off 4 bases at V and 0 bases at J, with 3 bases between the two ends. This CDR3 is built from 11 residues. CDR3 in amino acids: CSATANYGYTF. CDR3 coding DNA: TGCAGTGCTACAGCTAACTATGGCTACACCTTC.